These 6 T cell receptor beta chains came from one sample sequenced in a study of cytotoxic CD8 clonotypes in ibrutinib-treated CLL. Sequencing was performed with immunoSEQ multiplex PCR; in TCRdb, only in-frame clones are kept and a portion is missing. This table has just over 45,000 clones, 55% to 80% appearing once. This specimen was PBMCs, taken after 12 months of ibrutinib treatment. These TCRs come from a human donor with chronic lymphocytic leukemia.

J is TRBJ2-3 and V is TRBV18, with D unresolved. Germline loops: CDR1 KGHSH, CDR2 LQKENI. The CDR3 covers 12 residues. The germline V and J ends were trimmed by 5 bases and 0 bases, with 3 bases remaining between them. The CDR3 sequence: CASSDSTDTQYF. In DNA form, the CDR3 reads TGTGCCAGCTCAGATAGCACAGATACGCAGTATTTT. The full variable domain, its missing parts supplied by reference TRBV18 and TRBJ2-3, is NAGVMQNPRHLVRRRGQEARLRCSPMKGHSHVYWYRQLPEEGLKFMVYLQKENIIDESGMPKERFSAEFPKEGPSILRIQQVVRGDSAAYFCASSDSTDTQYFGPGTRLTVL.

The chain carries TRBV2 and TRBJ2-1; D ambiguous. Per germline, CDR1 SNHLY and CDR2 FYNNEI. This CDR3 has 12 residues. The V end was cut by 7 bases, the J end by 7 bases, with 11 bases between. CDR3 nucleotide sequence: TGTGCCAGCATCGAAGCCACAAATGAGCAGTTCTTC. Translated: CASIEATNEQFF.

The V and J genes are TRBV5-1 and TRBJ1-1; 12 bases fit TRBD1. Germline trimming cut 6 bases from V and 2 bases from J; bases unmatched to any gene: 11. This CDR3 is built from 17 residues. Germline V gene data show CDR1 as SGHRS and CDR2 as YFSETQ. CDR3 in amino acids: CASTRGGQGARNTEAFF. For the CDR3, the DNA is TGCGCCAGCACCCGAGGGGGACAGGGGGCTCGAAACACTGAAGCTTTCTTT.

The chain recombines TRBV19 with TRBJ2-7; 8 bases fit TRBD1. The germline V gene encodes CDR1 LNHDA and CDR2 SQIVND (reference sequence). CDR3 length equals 14 residues. V lost 3 bases, J lost 5 bases, and 6 bases stayed unmatched. The CDR3 DNA follows: TGTGCCAGTAGTATCGACAGGGGCAATGACGAGCAGTACTTC. This encodes CASSIDRGNDEQYF.

This chain links TRBV6-5 with TRBJ1-6; 10 bases line up with TRBD1. Germline V gene sequence: CDR1 MNHEY, CDR2 SVGAGI. The junction had 5 bases not matched to a gene; V was cut back by 5 bases and J by 10 bases. The CDR3 has 14 amino acids. The CDR3 DNA follows: TGTGCCAGCAGTGCCGGGACAGGGGAATCACCCCTCCACTTT. Its translation: CASSAGTGESPLHF.

This chain connects TRBV27 to TRBJ1-2; 12 positions match TRBD1. The germline CDR1 and CDR2 sequences are MNHEY and SMNVEV (reference sequence). V shed 8 bases, J shed 3 bases, and the junction held 16 bases outside the gene matches. This CDR3 has 18 residues. As DNA, the CDR3 is TGTGCCAGCGCCCTTGATATTCCGGGGACAGGGGGCCACTATGGCTACACCTTC. It is translated as CASALDIPGTGGHYGYTF.